Below are 22 T cell receptor beta chains sequenced from a single sample in a study of cytomegalovirus exposure and HLA in healthy donors. The PCR ran on 60 Vbeta and 13 Jbeta primers. Sequencing used immunoSEQ multiplex PCR; TCRdb keeps in-frame clones, though not all of them. There are some 140,000 clones in the sample; 70% to 85% occur only once, and about 6.5% lies in the top ten. The sample comprised PBMCs. These receptors were taken from a man aged 40-55 years in good health and CMV-seropositive.

This clone turned up a few times. The J gene is TRBJ1-1, the V gene TRBV19; possibly TRBD1 for D (6 bases). This CDR3 region has 11 residues. Germline values: CDR1 LNHDA, CDR2 SQIVND (reference sequence). Between the trimmed V and J ends, which lost 9 bases and 11 bases, there was a span of 16 bases. This chain's CDR3 is CASRQVGEAFF. The CDR3 DNA reads as TGTGCCAGCAGACAGGTCGGGGAGGCTTTCTTT.

This clone is a singleton in its sample. One end of the junction does not line up with germline, which may come from a read error. The sample has other DNA sequences that encode this CDR3 too. The chain combines TRBV4-1 with TRBJ2-3, with a possible D match to TRBD1 (5 bases). Germline values: CDR1 MGHRA, CDR2 YSYEKL. The CDR3 totals 13 residues. The CDR3 region is CASSQAQTDTQYF. CDR3 DNA sequence: TGCGCCAGCAGCCAAGCCCAGACAGATACGCAGTATTTC.

The sample holds a few counts of this clone. The chain combines TRBV14 with TRBJ2-3, with 9 bases identical to TRBD2. The CDR3 length is 17 residues. V trimming: 0 bases; J trimming: 3 bases; junction bases outside the gene matches: 7. Germline V gene sequence: CDR1 SGHDN, CDR2 FVKESK. The CDR3 protein is CASSQDRRTSETDTQYF. The CDR3 nucleotides read TGTGCCAGCAGCCAAGATCGTCGGACTAGCGAAACAGATACGCAGTATTTT.

The chain links TRBV18 to TRBJ2-3; weak D call: TRBD1 (6 bases). The germline gives CDR1 KGHSH, CDR2 LQKENI. The V gene lost 6 bases and the J gene lost 5 bases, with 9 bases spanning the gap. There are 12 residues in the CDR3. The CDR3 DNA reads TGTGCCAGCTCGACAGGTCGAGATACGCAGTATTTT. Encoded protein: CASSTGRDTQYF.

J is TRBJ2-1 and V is TRBV5-5, with TRBD1 identical over 9 bases. Unmatched junction bases numbered 6, after V lost 5 bases and J lost 0 bases. This CDR3 is 16 amino acids long. Germline-derived CDR1 and CDR2 are SGHKS and YYEKEE (reference sequence). The chain's CDR3 is CASSPGTGNSYNEQFF. CDR3 DNA sequence: TGTGCCAGCAGTCCAGGGACAGGGAACTCCTACAATGAGCAGTTCTTC.

V usage is TRBV30 and J usage is TRBJ2-2; 9 bases are shared with TRBD2. Germline lookup yields CDR1 GTSNPN and CDR2 SVGIG (reference sequence). This CDR3 spans 13 amino acids. V gave up 4 bases and J gave up 10 bases; unmatched junction bases: 7. The CDR3 protein is CAWTGTSPVELFF. The CDR3 nucleotides are TGTGCCTGGACCGGGACTAGCCCTGTGGAGCTGTTTTTT.

The chain has TRBV7-8 and TRBJ2-1; 9 bases are a match to TRBD2. V gave up 3 bases and J gave up 6 bases; unmatched junction bases: 6. Germline V gene sequence: CDR1 SGHVS, CDR2 FQNEAQ. The CDR3 extends over 15 amino acids. CDR3 nucleotides: TGTGCCAGCAGCTTGTTAGCGGGAGCGGGCAATGAGCAGTTCTTC. The encoded protein is CASSLLAGAGNEQFF. Supplemented by reference TRBV7-8 and TRBJ2-1, the full variable domain reads GAGVSQSPRYKVAKRGQDVALRCDPISGHVSLFWYQQALGQGPEFLTYFQNEAQLDKSGLPSDRFFAERPEGSVSTLKIQRTQQEDSAVYLCASSLLAGAGNEQFFGPGTRLTVL.

The chain couples TRBV19 to TRBJ2-3; D is ambiguous. Germline CDR1 and CDR2: LNHDA and SQIVND (reference sequence). The CDR3 extends over 15 amino acids. V gave up 7 bases and J gave up 0 bases, with 14 bases separating them. CDR3 residues: CASTQTLESTDTQYF. The DNA of the CDR3 is TGTGCCAGTACCCAGACCCTGGAGAGCACAGATACGCAGTATTTT. Complete variable domain (other parts from reference TRBV19 and TRBJ2-3): DGGITQSPKYLFRKEGQNVTLSCEQNLNHDAMYWYRQDPGQGLRLIYYSQIVNDFQKGDIAEGYSVSREKKESFPLTVTSAQKNPTAFYLCASTQTLESTDTQYFGPGTRLTVL.

CDR3 loop: CASSLRLAANTGELFF. The DNA of the CDR3 is TGTGCCAGCAGTTTAAGGCTAGCGGCTAACACCGGGGAGCTGTTTTTT. J is TRBJ2-2 and V is TRBV27; 7 positions match TRBD2. The CDR3 contains 16 residues. Germline V gene sequence: CDR1 MNHEY, CDR2 SMNVEV (reference sequence). Losses at the gene ends were 2 bases for V and 2 bases for J; bases not matched to a gene: 5.

A single count supports this clone. The chain couples TRBV4-2 to TRBJ2-1; TRBD2 is a possible D gene (6 bases). The ends were cut back, 4 bases at V and 3 bases at J, with 16 bases in the middle. The CDR3 length is 16 residues. Germline-derived CDR1 and CDR2 are LGHNA and YNFKEQ. CDR3 nucleotides: TGTGCCAGCAGCCCGGTCGTGGGGGGAGGCTACAATGAGCAGTTCTTC. It yields the protein CASSPVVGGGYNEQFF.

This rearrangement joins TRBV7-9 to TRBJ1-2; D is perhaps TRBD1 (5 bases). The length of the CDR3 is 14 residues. The V end was cut by 1 base, the J end by 0 bases, with 6 bases between. Germline V gene sequence: CDR1 SEHNR, CDR2 FQNEAQ (reference sequence). The CDR3 coding sequence is TGTGCCAGCAGCTTAGACAGGACTAACTATGGCTACACCTTC. Translation gives CASSLDRTNYGYTF.

This CDR3 reads CASSWDRDTEAFF. The DNA of the CDR3 is TGTGCCAGCAGCTGGGACAGAGACACTGAAGCTTTCTTT. The rearrangement joins TRBV11-2 to TRBJ1-1; 7 bases align to TRBD1. Germline lookup yields CDR1 SGHAT and CDR2 FQNNGV. With 4 bases clipped from V and 3 bases from J, the junction kept 2 bases outside the gene matches. This CDR3 has 13 amino acids.

V usage is TRBV29-1 and J usage is TRBJ2-5; 7 nucleotides agree with TRBD2. The length of the CDR3 is 12 residues. The V gene end was trimmed by 7 bases and the J gene end by 4 bases; junction bases not matched to a gene: 6. Germline V gene sequence: CDR1 SQVTM, CDR2 ANQGSEA. CDR3 loop: CSARSGGETQYF. DNA for the CDR3: TGCAGCGCCCGGTCGGGGGGAGAGACCCAGTACTTC.

The chain has TRBV30 and TRBJ2-7, with 8 nucleotides matching TRBD2. V shed 0 bases and J 2 bases; nucleotides not matched to a gene: 6. This CDR3 contains 15 residues. CDR1 and CDR2 (germline): GTSNPN, SVGIG (reference sequence). The CDR3 region is CAWSVKVAGPYEQYF. The CDR3 nucleotides are TGTGCCTGGAGTGTTAAGGTAGCGGGACCCTACGAGCAGTACTTC.

This chain links TRBV6-1 with TRBJ1-6; 8 nucleotides match TRBD1. The CDR3 extends over 14 amino acids. Trimming cost V 7 bases and J 15 bases; bases outside gene matches: 14. Germline CDR1 is MNHNS and CDR2 is SASEGT. The CDR3 region is CASTRTGSGSVLHF. The CDR3 DNA reads TGTGCCAGCACCAGGACAGGGTCGGGATCAGTCCTCCACTTT.

V gene TRBV6-6 combines with J gene TRBJ1-1; 8 positions agree with TRBD1. Trimming at V came to 4 bases and at J to 8 bases, leaving 6 bases not matched to a gene. The CDR3 contains 13 residues. Germline V gene lookup returns CDR1 MNHNY and CDR2 SVGAGI (reference sequence). The CDR3 DNA reads as TGTGCCAGCAGTTGGGCAGGGGGCATAGAAGCTTTCTTT. This sequence encodes CASSWAGGIEAFF.

This chain connects TRBV7-9 to TRBJ2-3; 8 nucleotides match TRBD2. The CDR3 is made up of 15 amino acids. Germline V gene lookup returns CDR1 SEHNR and CDR2 FQNEAQ (reference sequence). The V and J ends lost 5 bases and 4 bases, in that order; junction bases with no gene match: 8. Here the CDR3 reads CASSRNSGNADTQYF. CDR3 nucleotides: TGTGCCAGCAGCCGAAATAGCGGGAACGCAGATACGCAGTATTTT.

This clone was recorded once. The chain couples TRBV27 to TRBJ1-1; D perhaps matches TRBD1 (6 bases). CDR1 is MNHEY and CDR2 is SMNVEV in the germline V gene (reference sequence). This CDR3 comprises 17 residues. Deletions cut 5 bases from V and 0 bases from J, with 19 bases between. The CDR3 coding sequence is TGTGCCAGCAGTGCCCATCTGGGGGCGCGCATGAACACTGAAGCTTTCTTT. This codes for CASSAHLGARMNTEAFF.

The chain combines TRBV5-6 with TRBJ1-2, with TRBD1 as a possible D gene (6 bases). The length of the CDR3 is 13 residues. Trimming left V 4 bases short and J 4 bases short, with 11 bases between. Germline V gives CDR1 SGHDT, CDR2 YYEEEE. CDR3 loop: CASSMDSRYGYTF. The DNA for the CDR3 is TGTGCCAGCAGCATGGACAGCCGCTATGGCTACACCTTC.

This sequence joins TRBV5-1 and TRBJ2-3; possible D gene TRBD1, 5 bases. Germline V gene lookup returns CDR1 SGHRS and CDR2 YFSETQ. CDR3 length equals 14 residues. V was clipped by 5 bases and J by 3 bases, with 13 bases between them. The CDR3 region has the DNA TGCGCCAGCAGTGCGACGCAGGGAACAGATACGCAGTATTTT. Protein: CASSATQGTDTQYF.

This clone was found a few times. The J gene is TRBJ1-5, the V gene TRBV2, with D perhaps TRBD1 (6 bases). The CDR3 has 16 residues. V shed 6 bases and J shed 3 bases, with 18 bases lying between them. Per the germline V gene, CDR1 is SNHLY and CDR2 is FYNNEI. CDR3 region: CASSVLLGQYNQPQHF. The CDR3 DNA follows: TGTGCCAGCAGCGTCTTATTAGGACAGTACAATCAGCCCCAGCATTTT.

The chain links TRBV6-5 to TRBJ1-2, with unresolved D. Per the germline V gene, CDR1 is MNHEY and CDR2 is SVGAGI. The V end was cut by 0 bases, the J end by 8 bases, with 13 bases between. The CDR3 consists of 14 residues. CDR3 region: CASSYSEAVGGYTF. CDR3 coding DNA: TGTGCCAGCAGTTACTCAGAGGCTGTAGGAGGCTACACCTTC.